Below, 2 T cell receptor beta chains from the same sample are listed, as sequenced in a study of graft-versus-host responses after intestinal transplantation. Sequenced by immunoSEQ multiplex PCR; TCRdb stores in-frame clones only, minus some. The sample holds 90,000 to 120,000 clones, roughly 86% seen once. What these receptors recognize is not known. Sequenced here: unstimulated CD4+ T cells sorted from spleen or lymph node cells, sampled before transplant. The receptors were gathered from a human donor who was the organ donor for an intestinal transplant.

This chain links TRBV9 with TRBJ2-2; D unresolved. The CDR3 spans 15 residues. V was clipped by 3 bases and J by 1 base, with 10 bases between them. Germline CDR1 SGDLS, CDR2 YYNGEE. The CDR3 DNA reads TGTGCCAGCAGCGCCCCCCCCGGGAACACCGGGGAGCTGTTTTTT. Protein sequence: CASSAPPGNTGELFF.

The chain joins TRBV19 to TRBJ1-5, with 7 nucleotides matching TRBD1. Germline loops: CDR1 LNHDA, CDR2 SQIVND (reference sequence). The CDR3 consists of 15 residues. After removal of 2 bases from V and 1 base from J, the junction contained 2 bases not matched to a gene. This CDR3 reads CASSIQDRSNQPQHF. In DNA, the CDR3 is TGTGCCAGTAGTATACAGGACAGGAGCAATCAGCCCCAGCATTTT. The variable domain in full, with the rest retrieved from reference TRBV19 and TRBJ1-5, is DGGITQSPKYLFRKEGQNVTLSCEQNLNHDAMYWYRQDPGQGLRLIYYSQIVNDFQKGDIAEGYSVSREKKESFPLTVTSAQKNPTAFYLCASSIQDRSNQPQHFGDGTRLSIL.